These 2 T cell receptor beta chains originate from one sample sequenced in a study of early T cells in non-severe SARS-CoV-2 infection. TCRdb reprocessed the 5' RACE reads via MiXCR and lists one record per CDR3 protein. The data contain tens of thousands of distinct CDR3 sequences, less than 7% of them seen just once; the ten biggest clones take up about 20%. The specimen sequenced was whole blood. The source is an adult who was a healthcare worker with PCR-confirmed SARS-CoV-2 infection or an uninfected control (not recorded which).

This clonotype was seen ten or more times. The chain carries TRBV10-3 and TRBJ1-5, with D uncertain. Looked up from germline, CDR1 is ENHRY and CDR2 is SYGVKD. The CDR3 has 15 residues. V lost 2 bases and J lost 10, with 18 bases in between. The CDR3: CAISEDRAGLKPQHF. The CDR3, as DNA: TGTGCCATCAGTGAGGATCGGGCTGGGCTAAAACCCCAGCATTTT.

This clonotype has more than one count but fewer than ten. The V and J genes are TRBV12-3 or TRBV12-4 and TRBJ2-1, with 7 bases matching TRBD2. The V and J ends lost 7 bases and 2 bases, in that order; junction bases with no gene match: 14. The CDR3 covers 17 residues. The CDR3 sequence: CASKSLSPGGPYNEQFF. The CDR3 nucleotides are TGTGCCAGCAAATCCCTCTCCCCGGGGGGTCCCTACAATGAGCAGTTCTTC.